Listed below are T cell receptor beta chains from one sample, sequenced in a study of shared T cell receptors in the human thymus. TCRdb's table, derived via immunoSEQ multiplex PCR, lists solely in-frame clones and lacks some. The sample lists hundreds of thousands of clones, 80% to 90% seen once, with over 0.008% in the top ten. These data also formed part of another study, on human thymus T cells.

Sequencing used thymocytes. These receptors were collected from a boy younger than two with a congenital heart defect. The CDR3 runs from the conserved cysteine through the conserved F or W. Fields, in order: J gene, D gene, V gene, clone size, CDR3 protein, CDR3 DNA. D genes are given only for firm matches. Clone size is shown for a subset of rows, as once, few, many or a class of expanded clone.

j_call: TRBJ2-7; d_call: TRBD2; v_call: TRBV7-2; clone_size: .; cdr3_aa: CASSLTGLAGSYEQYF; cdr3_nt: TGTGCCAGCAGCTTAACGGGACTAGCGGGATCCTACGAGCAGTACTTC
j_call: TRBJ2-1; d_call: .; v_call: TRBV28; clone_size: .; cdr3_aa: CASSGGSNEQFF; cdr3_nt: TGTGCCAGCAGTGGGGGGAGCAATGAGCAGTTCTTC
j_call: TRBJ2-7; d_call: TRBD1; v_call: TRBV5-1; clone_size: .; cdr3_aa: CASTPGTVVSEQYF; cdr3_nt: TGCGCCAGCACCCCCGGGACAGTGGTCTCCGAGCAGTACTTC
j_call: TRBJ1-2; d_call: TRBD1; v_call: TRBV6-5; clone_size: once; cdr3_aa: CASSYSRQGTYGYTF; cdr3_nt: TGTGCCAGCAGTTACTCCAGACAGGGGACCTATGGCTACACCTTC
j_call: TRBJ2-2; d_call: .; v_call: TRBV27; clone_size: few; cdr3_aa: CASSPVSGQNTGELFF; cdr3_nt: TGTGCCAGCAGCCCGGTTAGCGGCCAGAACACCGGGGAGCTGTTTTTT
j_call: TRBJ1-2; d_call: .; v_call: TRBV19; clone_size: .; cdr3_aa: CASSIPGSDYGYTF; cdr3_nt: TGTGCCAGTAGTATACCAGGTAGTGACTATGGCTACACCTTC
j_call: TRBJ1-5; d_call: TRBD1; v_call: TRBV15; clone_size: .; cdr3_aa: CATSRDGTGGNQPQHF; cdr3_nt: TGTGCCACCAGCAGAGATGGGACAGGTGGGAATCAGCCCCAGCATTTT
j_call: TRBJ1-4; d_call: .; v_call: TRBV4-2; clone_size: .; cdr3_aa: CASSEEARTNEKLFF; cdr3_nt: TGTGCCAGCAGCGAAGAAGCTAGAACTAATGAAAAACTGTTTTTT
j_call: TRBJ1-5; d_call: TRBD1; v_call: TRBV5-8; clone_size: .; cdr3_aa: CASSPGQGPREPQHF; cdr3_nt: TGTGCCAGCAGCCCTGGACAGGGACCACGCGAGCCCCAGCATTTT
j_call: TRBJ1-1; d_call: TRBD1; v_call: TRBV14; clone_size: .; cdr3_aa: CASSPRDSGMNTEAFF; cdr3_nt: TGTGCCAGCAGCCCCCGGGACAGTGGAATGAACACTGAAGCTTTCTTT
j_call: TRBJ1-1; d_call: .; v_call: TRBV19; clone_size: .; cdr3_aa: CASSSHKGQTEAFF; cdr3_nt: TGTGCCAGTAGCTCTCACAAGGGGCAGACTGAAGCTTTCTTT
j_call: TRBJ1-1; d_call: TRBD1; v_call: TRBV30; clone_size: .; cdr3_aa: CAWSLRQGRYTEAFF; cdr3_nt: TGTGCCTGGAGTCTCCGACAGGGGAGGTACACTGAAGCTTTCTTT
j_call: TRBJ2-3; d_call: .; v_call: TRBV4-1; clone_size: .; cdr3_aa: CASSQVVTGSTDTQYF; cdr3_nt: TGCGCCAGCAGCCAGGTCGTCACGGGAAGCACAGATACGCAGTATTTT
j_call: TRBJ2-3; d_call: .; v_call: TRBV6-6; clone_size: .; cdr3_aa: CASSYGQSTDTQYF; cdr3_nt: TGTGCCAGCAGTTACGGCCAGAGCACAGATACGCAGTATTTT
j_call: TRBJ2-1; d_call: TRBD1; v_call: TRBV7-2; clone_size: few; cdr3_aa: CASSLAPDRFTLYNEQFF; cdr3_nt: TGTGCCAGCAGCTTAGCCCCGGACAGGTTTACCCTTTACAATGAGCAGTTCTTC
j_call: TRBJ2-1; d_call: .; v_call: TRBV7-6; clone_size: .; cdr3_aa: CASSPRGMGSYNEQFF; cdr3_nt: TGTGCCAGCAGTCCCCGGGGGATGGGATCCTACAATGAGCAGTTCTTC
j_call: TRBJ1-1; d_call: .; v_call: TRBV9; clone_size: .; cdr3_aa: CASSVADTGDNTEAFF; cdr3_nt: TGTGCCAGCAGCGTAGCGGACACGGGGGACAACACTGAAGCTTTCTTT
j_call: TRBJ2-2; d_call: .; v_call: TRBV7-8; clone_size: .; cdr3_aa: CASSLALYTNTGELFF; cdr3_nt: TGTGCCAGCAGCTTAGCGCTTTACACGAACACCGGGGAGCTGTTTTTT
j_call: TRBJ2-3; d_call: .; v_call: TRBV5-1; clone_size: .; cdr3_aa: CASSLGEPTDTQYF; cdr3_nt: TGCGCCAGCAGCTTGGGGGAGCCCACAGATACGCAGTATTTT
j_call: TRBJ1-4; d_call: .; v_call: TRBV25-1; clone_size: .; cdr3_aa: CASSVKGGAANEKLFF; cdr3_nt: TGTGCCAGCAGTGTAAAAGGGGGGGCGGCTAATGAAAAACTGTTTTTT
j_call: TRBJ2-3; d_call: .; v_call: TRBV19; clone_size: .; cdr3_aa: CASSIATRRVDTQYF; cdr3_nt: TGTGCCAGTAGTATAGCAACTCGCAGGGTAGATACGCAGTATTTT
j_call: TRBJ1-2; d_call: .; v_call: TRBV9; clone_size: once; cdr3_aa: CASSVDGGGDGYTF; cdr3_nt: TGTGCCAGCAGCGTAGATGGGGGGGGCGATGGCTACACCTTC
j_call: TRBJ1-1; d_call: TRBD1; v_call: TRBV2; clone_size: .; cdr3_aa: CASRDGTGAQAFF; cdr3_nt: TGTGCCAGCAGGGATGGGACAGGGGCACAAGCTTTCTTT
j_call: TRBJ1-5; d_call: .; v_call: TRBV6-5; clone_size: .; cdr3_aa: CASRLEDDSNQPQHF; cdr3_nt: TGTGCCAGCAGGCTGGAGGACGATAGCAATCAGCCCCAGCATTTT
j_call: TRBJ2-7; d_call: TRBD1; v_call: TRBV4-1; clone_size: .; cdr3_aa: CASSQLWDSQTSYEQYF; cdr3_nt: TGCGCCAGCAGCCAACTCTGGGACAGTCAGACCTCCTACGAGCAGTACTTC
j_call: TRBJ1-1; d_call: .; v_call: TRBV9; clone_size: .; cdr3_aa: CASSVGVQTNTEAFF; cdr3_nt: TGTGCCAGCAGCGTAGGCGTCCAAACGAACACTGAAGCTTTCTTT
j_call: TRBJ1-6; d_call: TRBD1; v_call: TRBV6-6; clone_size: .; cdr3_aa: CASSPTGYNSPLHF; cdr3_nt: TGTGCCAGCAGTCCGACAGGGTATAATTCACCCCTCCACTTT
j_call: TRBJ2-7; d_call: TRBD1; v_call: TRBV2; clone_size: once; cdr3_aa: CASSDQGQGGEQYF; cdr3_nt: TGTGCCAGCAGTGACCAAGGACAGGGGGGCGAGCAGTACTTC
j_call: TRBJ1-2; d_call: .; v_call: TRBV9; clone_size: .; cdr3_aa: CASSPRDAGGADYGYTF; cdr3_nt: TGTGCCAGCAGCCCCAGGGACGCGGGGGGGGCAGACTATGGCTACACCTTC
j_call: TRBJ2-6; d_call: .; v_call: TRBV27; clone_size: .; cdr3_aa: CASSRHRAASGANVLTF; cdr3_nt: TGTGCCAGCAGTCGTCACAGGGCAGCCTCTGGGGCCAACGTCCTGACTTTC
j_call: TRBJ2-3; d_call: TRBD2; v_call: TRBV7-9; clone_size: .; cdr3_aa: CASSLVPAGGPFADTQYF; cdr3_nt: TGTGCCAGCAGCTTAGTCCCAGCGGGAGGGCCGTTCGCAGATACGCAGTATTTT
j_call: TRBJ2-7; d_call: .; v_call: TRBV7-2; clone_size: .; cdr3_aa: CASSSLAGGYEQYF; cdr3_nt: TGTGCCAGCAGCTCTCTTGCGGGCGGCTACGAGCAGTACTTC
j_call: TRBJ2-2; d_call: TRBD1; v_call: TRBV5-1; clone_size: .; cdr3_aa: CASSLHRGIGELFF; cdr3_nt: TGCGCCAGCAGCCTACACAGGGGGATCGGGGAGCTGTTTTTT
j_call: TRBJ1-1; d_call: TRBD1; v_call: TRBV4-2; clone_size: .; cdr3_aa: CASSQEATGLFTEAFF; cdr3_nt: TGTGCCAGCAGCCAAGAGGCGACAGGGCTTTTCACTGAAGCTTTCTTT
j_call: TRBJ1-5; d_call: .; v_call: TRBV6-1; clone_size: .; cdr3_aa: CASRRRGAGQPQHF; cdr3_nt: TGTGCCAGCAGGAGACGGGGGGCTGGGCAGCCCCAGCATTTT
j_call: TRBJ2-7; d_call: TRBD2; v_call: TRBV30; clone_size: once; cdr3_aa: CAWTQTSGGAIHEQYF; cdr3_nt: TGTGCCTGGACTCAGACTAGCGGGGGGGCTATCCACGAGCAGTACTTC
j_call: TRBJ2-5; d_call: TRBD2; v_call: TRBV4-3; clone_size: .; cdr3_aa: CASSQGEGLRKTQYF; cdr3_nt: TGCGCCAGCAGCCAGGGGGAGGGGCTACGAAAGACCCAGTACTTC
j_call: TRBJ2-1; d_call: TRBD1; v_call: TRBV5-4; clone_size: once; cdr3_aa: CASSSTGQAYNEQFF; cdr3_nt: TGTGCCAGCAGCTCCACGGGACAGGCATACAATGAGCAGTTCTTC
j_call: TRBJ2-1; d_call: .; v_call: TRBV25-1; clone_size: .; cdr3_aa: CASSDSADRSSYNEQFF; cdr3_nt: TGTGCCAGCAGTGACTCCGCGGACAGAAGCTCCTACAATGAGCAGTTCTTC
j_call: TRBJ1-2; d_call: TRBD1; v_call: TRBV5-6; clone_size: .; cdr3_aa: CASSDRGYYGYTF; cdr3_nt: TGTGCCAGCAGCGACAGGGGGTACTATGGCTACACCTTC